This is a list of T cell receptor beta chains from one sample in a study of T-cell reconstitution after alpha-beta-depleted transplantation in children. TCRdb reprocessed the PCR reads via MiXCR and lists one record per CDR3 protein. The table records about 340,000 distinct CDR3 sequences, about 9.3% of them present only once. Material: PBMCs from the stem cell graft donor, obtained from the stem cell graft. The receptors derive from a human donor who donated a stem cell graft to a child with acute lymphoblastic leukemia. The conserved cysteine and the conserved F or W are not part of the CDR3 here.

j_call | v_call | cdr3_aa
TRBJ2-7 | TRBV7-2 | ASSWGGLAPSYEQY
TRBJ2-7 | TRBV4-1 | ASSPAGLDEQY
TRBJ2-7 | TRBV5-1 | ASSLTTGQSIYEQY
TRBJ1-2 | TRBV4-2 | ASSQVEGPAEGYT
TRBJ2-3 | TRBV5-5 | ASSLASGRRSTDTQY
TRBJ1-2 | TRBV5-1 | ASSPGQGTSYYGYT
TRBJ2-7 | TRBV27 | ASSLRDRGISGTY
TRBJ2-1 | TRBV7-9 | ASRSTLRGRGNEQF
TRBJ2-7 | TRBV12-2 | ASRLVHSNYEQY
TRBJ2-7 | TRBV4-1 | ASSQFPGYEQY
TRBJ2-7 | TRBV5-1 | ASSLQDRVTHEQY
TRBJ1-1 | TRBV7-9 | ASSLDPQGMAEAF
TRBJ2-1 | TRBV12-3/TRBV12-4 | ASSSVLKQVSYNEQF
TRBJ1-1 | TRBV6-5 | ASSYRPEGSRGEAF
TRBJ2-7 | TRBV28 | ASGLGSYEQY
TRBJ2-1 | TRBV21-1 | ASTGQVEVNEQF
TRBJ1-3 | TRBV30 | AWSAGRFQTGNTIY
TRBJ2-1 | TRBV27 | ASSFVGVSRKQF
TRBJ2-3 | TRBV7-2 | ASPTRGGRASGTDTQY
TRBJ2-1 | TRBV12-3/TRBV12-4 | ASTRDRSSYNEQF
TRBJ1-3 | TRBV7-9 | ASSLSVSGNTIY
TRBJ2-1 | TRBV12-3/TRBV12-4 | ASSWGPGEISYNEQF
TRBJ1-3 | TRBV10-3 | AIRGGSGSGNTIY
TRBJ2-1 | TRBV27 | ASSLKGYNEQF
TRBJ1-2 | TRBV30 | AFYRGTDTNYGYT
TRBJ2-4 | TRBV5-5 | ASSFSLGQGNTIQY